This is a list of T cell receptor beta chains from one sample in a study of spatial heterogeneity in lung cancer. TCRdb reprocessed the 5' RACE reads with MiXCR, giving one entry per CDR3 protein. The sample holds about 2,200 distinct CDR3 sequences; roughly a sixth are singletons and the top ten take approximately 59%. The sample consisted of PBMCs, taken at surgery. The source is a male donor with early-stage non-small cell lung cancer. The CDR3 runs from the conserved cysteine through the conserved F or W. The D gene is left open where the match is weak. Size values are once, few and many counts, or a class for expanded clones, and some rows have none.

CDR3aa: CASSPESGGYTF
CDR3nt: TGTGCCAGCAGTCCCGAGTCGGGAGGCTACACCTTC
v_gene: TRBV28
j_gene: TRBJ1-2
d_gene: .
abundance: medium-sized

CDR3aa: CASSLSGQSSQPQHF
CDR3nt: TGTGCCAGCAGTTTGTCCGGACAGAGCTCTCAGCCCCAGCATTTT
v_gene: TRBV6-2/TRBV6-3
j_gene: TRBJ1-5
d_gene: .
abundance: many

CDR3aa: CASSYSSGSSYNEQFF
CDR3nt: TGTGCCAGCAGTTACTCTAGCGGAAGCTCCTACAATGAGCAGTTCTTC
v_gene: TRBV6-5
j_gene: TRBJ2-1
d_gene: .
abundance: medium-sized

CDR3aa: CACRTSGSGTGELFF
CDR3nt: TGTGCCTGCCGGACTAGCGGGAGCGGAACCGGGGAGCTGTTTTTT
v_gene: TRBV30
j_gene: TRBJ2-2
d_gene: TRBD2
abundance: many

CDR3aa: CASSPAGGYGYTF
CDR3nt: TGTGCCAGCAGCCCTGCAGGGGGCTATGGCTACACCTTC
v_gene: TRBV28
j_gene: TRBJ1-2
d_gene: TRBD1
abundance: many

CDR3aa: CASSLGETGSGNTIYF
CDR3nt: TGTGCCAGCAGCTTAGGGGAAACAGGGTCTGGAAACACCATATATTTT
v_gene: TRBV7-6
j_gene: TRBJ1-3
d_gene: .
abundance: medium-sized

CDR3aa: CASSPRGANTEAFF
CDR3nt: TGTGCCAGCAGCCCTAGGGGGGCTAACACTGAAGCTTTCTTT
v_gene: TRBV7-2
j_gene: TRBJ1-1
d_gene: .
abundance: many

CDR3aa: CASEASGSRNEQFF
CDR3nt: TGTGCCAGCGAGGCTAGCGGGAGCCGCAATGAGCAGTTCTTC
v_gene: TRBV6-1
j_gene: TRBJ2-1
d_gene: TRBD2
abundance: medium-sized

CDR3aa: CASSPGLAGGRDEQYF
CDR3nt: TGTGCCAGCAGTCCGGGACTAGCGGGAGGGCGCGACGAGCAGTACTTC
v_gene: TRBV12-3/TRBV12-4
j_gene: TRBJ2-7
d_gene: TRBD2
abundance: many

CDR3aa: CASSDEQGATEETQYF
CDR3nt: TGTGCCAGCAGCGACGAGCAGGGGGCTACCGAAGAGACCCAGTACTTC
v_gene: TRBV28
j_gene: TRBJ2-5
d_gene: TRBD1
abundance: medium-sized

CDR3aa: CSARLASGGYEQYF
CDR3nt: TGCAGTGCTAGATTGGCTAGCGGGGGCTACGAGCAGTACTTC
v_gene: TRBV20-1
j_gene: TRBJ2-7
d_gene: TRBD2
abundance: many

CDR3aa: CASSFWTGGKSSNQPQHF
CDR3nt: TGTGCCAGCAGTTTTTGGACAGGGGGAAAGTCTAGCAATCAGCCCCAGCATTTT
v_gene: TRBV28
j_gene: TRBJ1-5
d_gene: TRBD1
abundance: medium-sized

CDR3aa: CASSLLGQSYGYTF
CDR3nt: TGTGCCAGCAGCTTACTGGGACAGTCCTATGGCTACACCTTC
v_gene: TRBV7-9
j_gene: TRBJ1-2
d_gene: TRBD1
abundance: medium-sized

CDR3aa: CASGVGAGDTDTQYF
CDR3nt: TGTGCCAGCGGCGTTGGAGCGGGGGATACAGATACGCAGTATTTT
v_gene: TRBV25-1
j_gene: TRBJ2-3
d_gene: TRBD2
abundance: medium-sized

CDR3aa: CAISEEPGGSTDTQYF
CDR3nt: TGTGCCATCAGTGAGGAGCCGGGGGGGAGCACAGATACGCAGTATTTT
v_gene: TRBV10-3
j_gene: TRBJ2-3
d_gene: TRBD2
abundance: .

CDR3aa: CASSQITTDTQYF
CDR3nt: TGTGCCAGCAGCCAAATTACCACAGATACGCAGTATTTT
v_gene: TRBV2
j_gene: TRBJ2-3
d_gene: .
abundance: once

CDR3aa: CSATRPTSEKNIQYF
CDR3nt: TGCAGTGCTACCCGACCGACTAGCGAAAAAAACATTCAGTACTTC
v_gene: TRBV20-1
j_gene: TRBJ2-4
d_gene: TRBD2
abundance: medium-sized

CDR3aa: CSARGSSGRAVDTQYF
CDR3nt: TGCAGTGCTAGAGGGTCTAGCGGGAGGGCCGTAGATACGCAGTATTTT
v_gene: TRBV20-1
j_gene: TRBJ2-3
d_gene: TRBD2
abundance: medium-sized

CDR3aa: CARGLAGEGCSYEQYF
CDR3nt: TGTGCCAGGGGACTAGCGGGAGAGGGGTGCTCCTACGAGCAGTACTTC
v_gene: TRBV14
j_gene: TRBJ2-7
d_gene: TRBD2
abundance: medium-sized

CDR3aa: CASSARQGNYEQYF
CDR3nt: TGTGCCAGCAGTGCACGACAGGGTAACTACGAGCAGTACTTC
v_gene: TRBV6-1
j_gene: TRBJ2-7
d_gene: TRBD1
abundance: many